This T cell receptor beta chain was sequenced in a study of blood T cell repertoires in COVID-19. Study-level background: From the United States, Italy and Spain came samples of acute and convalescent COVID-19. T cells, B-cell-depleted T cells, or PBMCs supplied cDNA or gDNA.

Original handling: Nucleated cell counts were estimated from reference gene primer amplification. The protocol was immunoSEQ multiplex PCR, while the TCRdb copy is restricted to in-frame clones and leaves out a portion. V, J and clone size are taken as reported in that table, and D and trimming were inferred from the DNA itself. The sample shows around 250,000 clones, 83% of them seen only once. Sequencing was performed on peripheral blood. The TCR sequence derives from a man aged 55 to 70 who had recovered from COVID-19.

This CDR3 reads CASSYDRVIGEQYF. The CDR3 DNA sequence: TGTGCCAGCAGTTACGACAGGGTGATAGGCGAGCAGTACTTC. The chain is built from TRBV6-5 and TRBJ2-7; TRBD1 matches at 7 bases. The junction had 7 bases not matched to a gene; V was cut back by 2 bases and J by 6 bases. Germline V gene sequence: CDR1 MNHEY, CDR2 SVGAGI. CDR3 size: 14 residues.